This entry is about one T cell receptor beta chain. The data were produced by immunoSEQ multiplex PCR, yet TCRdb's version contains in-frame clones alone and is incomplete. The sample yields around 230,000 clones, around 90% seen once. The data belong to a study of blood T cell repertoires in COVID-19. The wider study: Spain, Italy and the United States supplied samples that represented acute and convalescent COVID-19.

Trimming shortened V by 0 bases and J by 0 bases, and 15 bases separated the two germline ends. CDR1 and CDR2 (germline): SGHDN, FVKESK. This CDR3 has 18 amino acids. The sequenced sample was peripheral blood. The receptor comes from a man between 60 and 75 years old who had recovered from COVID-19. The genes are TRBV14 and TRBJ1-5; D might be TRBD1 (5 bases). In DNA, the CDR3 is TGTGCCAGCAGCCAAGATAGGGGTCAGGAGTATAGCAATCAGCCCCAGCATTTT. Protein: CASSQDRGQEYSNQPQHF.